This entry is about one T cell receptor (beta chain). This sample is part of a study of blood T cell repertoires in COVID-19. Study-wide context: Samples taken during acute and convalescent COVID-19 were collected in the United States, Italy and Spain. From T cells, B-cell-depleted T cells, or PBMCs came the material, which was cDNA or gDNA.

The V gene's germline CDR1 is MNHEY and CDR2 SVGAGI. This CDR3 region has 15 residues. V shed 4 bases, J shed 1 base, and the junction held 5 bases outside the gene matches. Under the authors' procedure: Counts of nucleated cells, estimated from reference gene primer amplification, were obtained. The assay was immunoSEQ multiplex PCR, and TCRdb's table has in-frame clones only and misses some. From that table come the V and J calls and clone size; the DNA was used to work out D and trimming. This table holds approximately 240,000 clones, 70% to 90% found once. The material sequenced was peripheral blood. V and J are TRBV6-5 and TRBJ2-3; 7 nucleotides align to TRBD1. The clonotype originates from a woman between 40 and 55 years old who had recovered from COVID-19. This CDR3 reads CASSSDREGTDTQYF. The CDR3 bases are TGTGCCAGCAGTTCAGACAGGGAAGGCACAGATACGCAGTATTTT.